This passage covers 3 T cell receptor beta chains from one sample sequenced in a study of T cells after somatic rescue of genetic block. TCRdb keeps only in-frame clones here, not all; method: immunoSEQ multiplex PCR. The sample carries 14,000 to 15,000 clones, around 71% recorded once. Sequences were obtained from peripheral blood mononuclear cells (PBMCs). These receptors all come from a boy between 10 and 17 years old.

V and J are TRBV27 and TRBJ2-7; D could derive from TRBD1 or TRBD2 (6 bases each). The CDR3 covers 15 residues. The germline CDR1 and CDR2 sequences are MNHEY and SMNVEV (reference sequence). Trimming removed 6 bases at V and 7 bases at J, with 22 bases between. CDR3: CASSPRRGYTYEQYF. Here the CDR3 DNA reads TGTGCCAGCAGCCCACGGAGGGGGTACACTTATGAGCAGTACTTC.

On this clone: The junction departs from germline at one end; a sequencing error may be responsible. The chain couples TRBV27 to TRBJ2-6; D might be TRBD1 or TRBD2, each matching 5 bases. In germline, CDR1 is MNHEY, CDR2 SMNVEV (reference sequence). CDR3 length equals 15 residues. The CDR3 DNA reads as TGTGCCAGCAGTTTAGAGGTCTCCGGGGCCAACGTCCCGACTTTC. Translating it yields CASSLEVSGANVPTF.

The rearrangement uses TRBV5-4 and TRBJ2-1, with D possibly being TRBD2 (5 bases). V gave up 2 bases and J gave up 5 bases, with 14 bases separating them. This CDR3 region has 15 residues. Per germline, CDR1 SGHNT and CDR2 YYREEE (reference sequence). The DNA for the CDR3 is TGTGCCAGCAGCTTCCCCAGAGGGCCCCACAATGAGCAGTTCTTC. The encoded protein is CASSFPRGPHNEQFF.